The TCR beta chain under discussion was sequenced for a study of T cell changes during pregnancy in multiple sclerosis. The CDR3 loop spans 15 amino acids. Germline V lookup: CDR1 SGHRS, CDR2 YFSETQ. The V end lost 0 bases, the J end lost 1 base, and 8 bases lay between the germline ends. TCRdb keeps only in-frame clones here, not all; method: immunoSEQ multiplex PCR. The sample has roughly 37,000 clones, roughly nine tenths seen once; the top ten hold 0.45% to 0.55%. This TCR came from a female donor in good health, enrolled as a control in a pregnancy study. The specimen comprised CD4+ T cells from peripheral blood mononuclear cells, sampled in the second trimester of pregnancy. The chain recombines TRBV5-1 with TRBJ2-1; D perhaps matches TRBD1 (6 bases). CDR3 amino acids: CASSLAGQSYNEQFF. CDR3 DNA: TGCGCCAGCAGCTTGGCCGGACAGTCCTACAATGAGCAGTTCTTC. The whole variable domain, filled in from reference TRBV5-1 and TRBJ2-1, reads KAGVTQTPRYLIKTRGQQVTLSCSPISGHRSVSWYQQTPGQGLQFLFEYFSETQRNKGNFPGRFSGRQFSNSRSEMNVSTLELGDSALYLCASSLAGQSYNEQFFGPGTRLTVL.